These 7 T cell receptor beta chains came from one sample sequenced in a study of cytomegalovirus exposure and HLA in healthy donors. PCR amplification relied on 60 Vbeta primers (plus 13 Jbeta primers). TCRdb keeps only in-frame clones here, not all; method: immunoSEQ multiplex PCR. The sample lists tens of thousands of clones, under 85% occurring once. Sequenced: PBMCs. Receptor source: a man in his fifties or sixties in good health and CMV-seronegative.

This rearrangement joins TRBV6-7 to TRBJ2-5; D call uncertain. TRBV6-7 falls under the ORF class, with uncertain function. Trimming removed 8 bases from V and 5 bases from J, with 6 bases in between. The length of the CDR3 is 10 residues. The CDR3 protein is CASLMETQYF. CDR3 sequence (DNA): TGTGCCAGCCTAATGGAGACCCAGTACTTC.

The gene calls are TRBV5-6 and TRBJ2-5; 7 bases fit TRBD2. Germline CDR1 is SGHDT and CDR2 is YYEEEE. After removal of 1 base from V and 4 bases from J, the junction contained 10 bases not matched to a gene. The CDR3 runs 16 residues. Written as DNA, the CDR3 is TGTGCCAGCAGCTTGTCAGGCGGGGGAGGAAGAGAGACCCAGTACTTC. Protein sequence: CASSLSGGGGRETQYF. Variable domain in full (rest from reference TRBV5-6 and TRBJ2-5): DAGVTQSPTHLIKTRGQQVTLRCSPKSGHDTVSWYQQALGQGPQFIFQYYEEEERQRGNFPDRFSGHQFPNYSSELNVNALLLGDSALYLCASSLSGGGGRETQYFGPGTRLLVL.

The V and J genes are TRBV6-4 and TRBJ1-2; TRBD1 matches at 12 bases. The CDR3 runs 15 residues. Germline V gives CDR1 MRHNA, CDR2 SNTAGT. J was trimmed by 4 bases and V by 3 bases; bases with no gene match: 3. CDR3: CASSEGTGGVYGYTF. In DNA, the CDR3 is TGTGCCAGCAGTGAGGGGACAGGGGGCGTCTATGGCTACACCTTC.

This clone occurred a few times. The CDR3 sequence: CASSHRTELYGYTF. The CDR3 DNA is TGTGCCAGCAGCCATCGGACAGAATTATATGGCTACACCTTC. This sequence joins TRBV7-9 and TRBJ1-2; TRBD1 might be the D (6 bases). Trimming cost V 5 bases and J 5 bases, with 15 bases left between them. In germline, CDR1 is SEHNR, CDR2 FQNEAQ (reference sequence). There are 14 residues in the CDR3.

V usage is TRBV29-1 and J usage is TRBJ1-1, with D possibly being TRBD1 (5 bases). V shed 7 bases and J shed 7 bases, with 22 bases lying between them. CDR1 is SQVTM and CDR2 is ANQGSEA in the germline V gene. The CDR3 length is 14 residues. The CDR3 nucleotides are TGCAGCGCCTCGGGCAGTGGAAGGAGGGGTGAAGCTTTCTTT. It encodes CSASGSGRRGEAFF.

The chain links TRBV7-2 to TRBJ2-7, with TRBD2 matching 7 bases. This CDR3 has 14 residues. Unmatched junction bases numbered 6, after V lost 3 bases and J lost 4 bases. Germline V lookup: CDR1 SGHTA, CDR2 FQGNSA. CDR3 coding DNA: TGTGCCAGCAGCTTCGGACTAGTCGGTTACGAGCAGTACTTC. This codes for CASSFGLVGYEQYF.

This clone was observed a few times. The CDR3: CASSLPPGGGGYTF. CDR3 DNA: TGTGCCAGCAGCTTGCCCCCAGGGGGAGGTGGCTACACCTTC. This chain links TRBV5-6 with TRBJ1-2, with 7 nucleotides matching TRBD1. CDR1 and CDR2 from the germline V gene are SGHDT and YYEEEE. The CDR3 spans 14 residues. Trimming cost V 1 base and J 7 bases; bases outside gene matches: 7.